The subject of this entry is one T cell receptor beta chain. The antigen remains unidentified. This record comes from a study of beta chain features in type 1 diabetes. Study-wide background: In age, gender and cell yields, patients were similar to healthy donors. Study-wide results and limits: VDJ junctions from patients with type 1 diabetes contained fewer insertions and more deletions.

Every isolated RNA sample was fully reverse transcribed, so sequencing captured expressed TCRB transcripts. TCRdb's table, derived via immunoSEQ multiplex PCR, lists solely in-frame clones and lacks some. The sample contains around 44,000 clones, about 51% of which appear only once. V gave up 3 bases and J gave up 9 bases, with 15 bases separating them. The germline V gene encodes CDR1 LNHDA and CDR2 SQIVND (reference sequence). The CDR3 is made up of 14 amino acids. The receptor's source is a woman in her late teens or twenties in good health. Input material: Tregs from blood. The chain is built from TRBV19 and TRBJ1-5; no firm D call. The CDR3 protein is CASSMVSPVRPQHF. The CDR3 DNA is TGTGCCAGTAGTATGGTGTCTCCAGTTCGGCCCCAGCATTTT.